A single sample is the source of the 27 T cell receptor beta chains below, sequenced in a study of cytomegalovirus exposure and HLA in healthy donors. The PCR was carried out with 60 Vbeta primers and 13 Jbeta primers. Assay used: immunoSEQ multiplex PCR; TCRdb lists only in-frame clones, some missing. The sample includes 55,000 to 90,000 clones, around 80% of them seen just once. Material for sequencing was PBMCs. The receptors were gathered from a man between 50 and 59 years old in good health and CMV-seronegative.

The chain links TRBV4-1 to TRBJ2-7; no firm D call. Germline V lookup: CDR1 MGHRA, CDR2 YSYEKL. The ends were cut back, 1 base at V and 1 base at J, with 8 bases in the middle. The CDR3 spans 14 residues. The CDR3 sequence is CASSQVFQSYEQYF. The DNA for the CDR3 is TGCGCCAGCAGCCAAGTTTTCCAATCCTACGAGCAGTACTTC.

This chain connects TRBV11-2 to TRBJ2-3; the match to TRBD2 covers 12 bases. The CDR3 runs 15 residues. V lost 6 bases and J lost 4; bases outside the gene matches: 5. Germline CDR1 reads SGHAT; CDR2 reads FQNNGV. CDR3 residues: CASSRTSGDADTQYF. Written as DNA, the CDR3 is TGTGCCAGCAGTAGGACTAGCGGGGACGCAGATACGCAGTATTTT.

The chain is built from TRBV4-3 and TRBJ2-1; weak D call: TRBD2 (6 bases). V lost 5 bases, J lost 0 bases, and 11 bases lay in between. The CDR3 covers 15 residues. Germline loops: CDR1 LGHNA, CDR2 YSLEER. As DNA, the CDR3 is TGCGCCAGCAGCTTGGGGGAGGCCTCCTACAATGAGCAGTTCTTC. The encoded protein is CASSLGEASYNEQFF.

The CDR3 DNA is TGTGCCAGCAGAAAGCCAGGTTTGACAGATACGCAGTATTTT. This sequence encodes CASRKPGLTDTQYF. This sequence joins TRBV6-1 and TRBJ2-3; D is undetermined. CDR1 and CDR2 (germline): MNHNS, SASEGT. V was cut by 6 bases and J by 3 bases, with 13 bases left in between. The CDR3 is 14 amino acids.

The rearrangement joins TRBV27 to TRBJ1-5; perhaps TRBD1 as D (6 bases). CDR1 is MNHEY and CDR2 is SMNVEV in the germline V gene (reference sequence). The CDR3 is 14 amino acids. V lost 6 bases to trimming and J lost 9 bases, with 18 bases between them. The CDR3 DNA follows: TGTGCCAGCAGAGAAGGACAGACCCAGGGGCCCCAGCATTTT. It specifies CASREGQTQGPQHF.

The CDR3 DNA reads as TGTGCCAGCAGCCCCTGGCAGGGGGCTTTGGCTTTCTTT. It translates to CASSPWQGALAFF. This sequence joins TRBV11-2 and TRBJ1-1; 8 bases map to TRBD1. V shed 5 bases, J shed 11 bases, and the junction held 10 bases outside the gene matches. The CDR3 length is 13 residues. Germline V lookup: CDR1 SGHAT, CDR2 FQNNGV.

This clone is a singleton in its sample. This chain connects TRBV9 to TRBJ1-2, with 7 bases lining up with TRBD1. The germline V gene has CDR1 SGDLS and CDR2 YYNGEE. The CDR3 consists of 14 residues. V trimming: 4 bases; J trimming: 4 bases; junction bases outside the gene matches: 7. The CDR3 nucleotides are TGTGCCAGCAGCCTAGACAGGGAGGGCTATGGCTACACCTTC. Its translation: CASSLDREGYGYTF.

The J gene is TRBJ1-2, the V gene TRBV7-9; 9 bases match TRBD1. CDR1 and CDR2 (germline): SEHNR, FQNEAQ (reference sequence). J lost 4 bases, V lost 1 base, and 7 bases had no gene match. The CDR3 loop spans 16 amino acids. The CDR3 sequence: CASSLGDRASGYGYTF. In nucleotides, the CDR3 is TGTGCCAGCAGCTTAGGGGACAGGGCGTCCGGCTATGGCTACACCTTC.

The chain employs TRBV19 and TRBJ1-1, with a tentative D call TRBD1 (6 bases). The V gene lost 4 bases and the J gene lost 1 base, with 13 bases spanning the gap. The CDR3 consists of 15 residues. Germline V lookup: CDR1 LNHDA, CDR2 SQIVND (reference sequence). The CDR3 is CASSREGTSNTEAFF. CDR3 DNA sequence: TGTGCCAGTAGTAGGGAAGGGACATCGAACACTGAAGCTTTCTTT.

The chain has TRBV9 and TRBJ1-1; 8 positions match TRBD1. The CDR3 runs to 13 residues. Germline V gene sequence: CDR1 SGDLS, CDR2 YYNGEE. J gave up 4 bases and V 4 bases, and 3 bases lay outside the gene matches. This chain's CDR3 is CASSTDRATEAFF. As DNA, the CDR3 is TGTGCCAGCAGCACGGACAGGGCCACTGAAGCTTTCTTT.

In DNA form, the CDR3 reads TGTGCTGCCGGGGACAGGGACCCACTGGGGGAGACCCAGTACTTC. Protein: CAAGDRDPLGETQYF. The chain has TRBV7-7 and TRBJ2-5, with 9 positions matching TRBD1. CDR3 length: 15 amino acids. Germline assignment: CDR1 SSHAT and CDR2 FNYEAQ (reference sequence).

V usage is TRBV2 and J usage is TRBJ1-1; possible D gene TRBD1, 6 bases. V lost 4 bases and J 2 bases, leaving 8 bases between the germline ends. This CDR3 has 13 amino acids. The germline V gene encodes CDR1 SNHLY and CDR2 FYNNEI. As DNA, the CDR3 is TGTGCCAGCAGTGTTGGGGGCAACACTGAAGCTTTCTTT. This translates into CASSVGGNTEAFF.

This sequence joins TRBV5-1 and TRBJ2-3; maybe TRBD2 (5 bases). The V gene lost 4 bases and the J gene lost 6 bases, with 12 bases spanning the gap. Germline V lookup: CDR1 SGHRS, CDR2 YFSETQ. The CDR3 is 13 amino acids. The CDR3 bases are TGCGCCAGCAGCAAGGACTCCCTGGATACGCAGTATTTT. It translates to CASSKDSLDTQYF. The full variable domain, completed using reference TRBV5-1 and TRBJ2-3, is KAGVTQTPRYLIKTRGQQVTLSCSPISGHRSVSWYQQTPGQGLQFLFEYFSETQRNKGNFPGRFSGRQFSNSRSEMNVSTLELGDSALYLCASSKDSLDTQYFGPGTRLTVL.

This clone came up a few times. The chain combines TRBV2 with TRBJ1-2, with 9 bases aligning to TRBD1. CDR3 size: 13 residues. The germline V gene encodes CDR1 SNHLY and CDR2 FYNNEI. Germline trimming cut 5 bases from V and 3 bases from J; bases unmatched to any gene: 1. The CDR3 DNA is TGTGCCAGCAGTCGGACAGGGGACTATGGCTACACCTTC. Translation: CASSRTGDYGYTF.

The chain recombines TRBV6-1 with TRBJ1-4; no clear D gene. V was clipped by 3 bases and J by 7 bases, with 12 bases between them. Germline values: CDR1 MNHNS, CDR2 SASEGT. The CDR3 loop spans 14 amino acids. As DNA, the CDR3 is TGTGCCAGCAGTGATCCGGGATTAAGTGAAAAACTGTTTTTT. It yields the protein CASSDPGLSEKLFF.

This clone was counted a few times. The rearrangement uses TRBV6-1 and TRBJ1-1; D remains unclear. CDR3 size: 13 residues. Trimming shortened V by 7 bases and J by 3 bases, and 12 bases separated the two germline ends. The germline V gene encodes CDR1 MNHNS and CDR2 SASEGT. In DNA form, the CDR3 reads TGTGCCAGCAATCGGGAAATTTACACTGAAGCTTTCTTT. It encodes CASNREIYTEAFF.

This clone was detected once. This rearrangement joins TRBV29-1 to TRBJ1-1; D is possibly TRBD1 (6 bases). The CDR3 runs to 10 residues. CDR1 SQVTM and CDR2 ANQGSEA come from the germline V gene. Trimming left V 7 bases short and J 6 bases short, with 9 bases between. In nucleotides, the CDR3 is TGCAGCGCCAGGGGATCTGAAGCTTTCTTT. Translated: CSARGSEAFF.

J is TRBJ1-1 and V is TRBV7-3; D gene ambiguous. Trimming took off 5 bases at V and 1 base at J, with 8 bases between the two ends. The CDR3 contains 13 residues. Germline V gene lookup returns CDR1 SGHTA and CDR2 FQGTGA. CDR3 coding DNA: TGTGCCAGCAGCGCGGGGAGGAACACTGAAGCTTTCTTT. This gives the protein CASSAGRNTEAFF.

The CDR3 DNA reads as TGTGCCAGCAGCCGGCCGAGCGGGGCCCTCCACTTT. Translated, it gives CASSRPSGALHF. The chain joins TRBV6-5 to TRBJ1-6; D gene ambiguous. The CDR3 has 12 residues. V lost 6 bases and J lost 14, with 14 bases in between. From germline, CDR1 is MNHEY and CDR2 SVGAGI.

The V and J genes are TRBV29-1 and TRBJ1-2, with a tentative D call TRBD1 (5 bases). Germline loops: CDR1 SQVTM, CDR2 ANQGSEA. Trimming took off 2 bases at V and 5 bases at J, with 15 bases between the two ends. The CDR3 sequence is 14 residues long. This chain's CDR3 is CSVESRGEGYGYTF. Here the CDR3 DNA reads TGCAGCGTTGAATCACGGGGGGAAGGGTATGGCTACACCTTC.

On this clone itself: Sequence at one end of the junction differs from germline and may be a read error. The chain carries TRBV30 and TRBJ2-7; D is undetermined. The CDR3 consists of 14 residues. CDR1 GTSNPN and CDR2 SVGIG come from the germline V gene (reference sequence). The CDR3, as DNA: TGTGCCTGGGCGGAAGACCGAACCTCCCACGAGCAGTACTTC. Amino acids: CAWAEDRTSHEQYF.

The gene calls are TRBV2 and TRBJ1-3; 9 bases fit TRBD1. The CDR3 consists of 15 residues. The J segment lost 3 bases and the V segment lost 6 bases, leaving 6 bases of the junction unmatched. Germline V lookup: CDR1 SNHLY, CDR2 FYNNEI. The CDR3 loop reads CASREQGADGNTIYF. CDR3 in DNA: TGTGCCAGCAGGGAACAGGGGGCAGATGGAAACACCATATATTTT.

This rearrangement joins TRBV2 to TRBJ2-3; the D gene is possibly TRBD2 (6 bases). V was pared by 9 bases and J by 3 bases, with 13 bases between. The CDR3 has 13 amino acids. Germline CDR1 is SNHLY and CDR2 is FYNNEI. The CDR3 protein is CARRDSGTDTQYF. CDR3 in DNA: TGTGCCAGACGGGACTCCGGGACAGATACGCAGTATTTT.

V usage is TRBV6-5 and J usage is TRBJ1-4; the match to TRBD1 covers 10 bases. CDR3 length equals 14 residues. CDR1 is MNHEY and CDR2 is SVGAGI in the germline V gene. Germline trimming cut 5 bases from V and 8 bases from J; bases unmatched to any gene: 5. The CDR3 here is CASSVTGGGEKLFF. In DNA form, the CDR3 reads TGTGCCAGCAGTGTGACAGGGGGCGGAGAAAAACTGTTTTTT.

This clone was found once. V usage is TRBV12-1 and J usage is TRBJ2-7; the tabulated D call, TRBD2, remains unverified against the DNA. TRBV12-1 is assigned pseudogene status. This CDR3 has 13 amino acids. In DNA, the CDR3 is TGTGCCAGCAGCTTTGTGAGTCTCTACGAGCAGTACTTC. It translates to CASSFVSLYEQYF.

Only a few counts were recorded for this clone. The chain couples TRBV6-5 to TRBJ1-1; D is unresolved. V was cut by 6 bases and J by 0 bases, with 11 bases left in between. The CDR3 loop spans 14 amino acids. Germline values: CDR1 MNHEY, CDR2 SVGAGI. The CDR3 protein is CASSLHSMNTEAFF. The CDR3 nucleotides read TGTGCCAGCAGCCTCCACAGCATGAACACTGAAGCTTTCTTT.

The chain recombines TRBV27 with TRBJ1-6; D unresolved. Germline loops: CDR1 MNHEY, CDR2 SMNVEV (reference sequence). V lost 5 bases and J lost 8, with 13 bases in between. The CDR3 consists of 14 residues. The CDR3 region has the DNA TGTGCCAGCAGTAGGTTGGAGAGGGATTCACCCCTCCACTTT. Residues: CASSRLERDSPLHF.